A selection of T cell receptor beta chains follows, all from one sample in a study of blood T cell repertoires in COVID-19. Here immunoSEQ multiplex PCR was the method, and the copy in TCRdb shows in-frame clones only, minus some. The repertoire holds 120,000 or so clones, with roughly 80% as singletons. Sequencing was carried out using peripheral blood. All receptors derive from a woman aged 30 to 39 who had recovered from COVID-19. Each CDR3 is given with its conserved first and last residue. The D gene is left open where the match is weak. A row's size may be missing; if present it is once, few, many or a size class.

abundance,v_gene,j_gene,d_gene,CDR3aa,CDR3nt
.,TRBV19,TRBJ1-5,.,CASTPYRDSNQPQHF,TGTGCCAGTACCCCTTACAGGGATAGCAATCAGCCCCAGCATTTT
.,TRBV6-5,TRBJ2-3,TRBD2,CASSRGGSTDTQYF,TGTGCCAGCAGCCGCGGGGGTAGCACAGATACGCAGTATTTT
.,TRBV11-2,TRBJ1-6,TRBD1,CASSYRGEGSPLHF,TGTGCCAGCAGCTACAGGGGCGAAGGGTCACCCCTCCACTTT
.,TRBV27,TRBJ2-3,.,CASSSPWRSTDTQYF,TGTGCCAGCAGTTCCCCATGGCGGAGCACAGATACGCAGTATTTT
.,TRBV14,TRBJ2-1,TRBD2,CASSQDRTGGSLGLAGHDNEQFF,TGTGCCAGCAGCCAAGATAGAACAGGGGGATCCCTAGGACTAGCGGGTCACGACAATGAGCAGTTCTTC
.,TRBV5-1,TRBJ2-7,TRBD2,CASSFRGLAEYYEQYF,TGCGCCAGCAGCTTCCGGGGACTAGCGGAGTACTACGAGCAGTACTTC
.,TRBV9,TRBJ2-1,TRBD1,CASSSPGTGYSNEQFF,TGTGCCAGCAGCTCCCCCGGGACAGGGTACAGCAATGAGCAGTTCTTC
few,TRBV19,TRBJ2-3,TRBD2,CASSTGLADTQYF,TGTGCCAGTAGTACGGGACTAGCAGATACGCAGTATTTT
.,TRBV6-6,TRBJ2-2,TRBD2,CASSPSKRGDNTGELFF,TGTGCCAGCAGTCCGAGCAAGCGGGGGGATAACACCGGGGAGCTGTTTTTT
.,TRBV7-2,TRBJ2-2,TRBD2,CASSLTSGAGELFF,TGTGCCAGCAGCTTAACTAGCGGGGCCGGGGAGCTGTTTTTT
.,TRBV11-2,TRBJ2-7,.,CASSFRGHIRTPSSYEQYF,TGTGCCAGCAGCTTTAGGGGACACATACGAACACCGAGCTCCTACGAGCAGTACTTC
.,TRBV9,TRBJ1-1,TRBD1,CASSPTQGANTEAFF,TGTGCCAGCAGCCCGACACAGGGGGCTAACACTGAAGCTTTCTTT
.,TRBV18,TRBJ2-7,TRBD2,CASSPPWTSAYYEQYF,TGTGCCAGCTCACCACCGTGGACTAGCGCTTACTACGAGCAGTACTTC
.,TRBV9,TRBJ1-4,.,CASSGGHDEKLFF,TGTGCCAGCAGCGGGGGACATGATGAAAAACTGTTTTTT
few,TRBV27,TRBJ2-3,TRBD2,CASSPRTSGGSTDTQYF,TGTGCCAGCAGTCCGCGGACTAGCGGGGGGAGCACAGATACGCAGTATTTT
.,TRBV6-1,TRBJ1-5,TRBD1,CASSALGTGIVIGNQPQHF,TGTGCCAGCAGTGCCCTCGGGACAGGGATTGTAATTGGCAATCAGCCCCAGCATTTT
.,TRBV9,TRBJ1-1,.,CASSILTVGAAEAFF,TGTGCCAGCAGCATCCTCACAGTCGGAGCGGCTGAAGCTTTCTTT
.,TRBV10-1,TRBJ2-3,TRBD1,CASGDSRGATTDTQYF,TGCGCCAGCGGGGACAGCCGGGGCGCCACCACAGATACGCAGTATTTT
.,TRBV5-6,TRBJ1-3,.,CASSLDRYSGNTIYF,TGTGCCAGCAGCCTGGATCGGTACTCTGGAAACACCATATATTTT
.,TRBV30,TRBJ1-2,.,CAWSVPGRGVGYGYTF,TGTGCCTGGAGTGTACCGGGCAGGGGTGTCGGCTATGGCTACACCTTC
.,TRBV6-5,TRBJ2-3,.,CASSMRDTQYF,TGTGCCAGCAGTATGAGGGATACGCAGTATTTT
.,TRBV5-1,TRBJ1-4,.,CASSFLTTNEKLFF,TGCGCCAGCAGCTTTCTAACAACTAATGAAAAACTGTTTTTT
.,TRBV2,TRBJ1-2,TRBD1,CASRLEGGVGYTF,TGTGCCAGCAGACTCGAAGGGGGCGTAGGCTACACCTTC
.,TRBV9,TRBJ2-1,TRBD2,CASSVGGGNEQFF,TGTGCCAGCAGCGTAGGCGGGGGCAATGAGCAGTTCTTC
.,TRBV7-9,TRBJ1-1,.,CASISVVSRGLNTEAFF,TGTGCCAGCATTTCCGTCGTTAGCAGAGGTTTGAACACTGAAGCTTTCTTT
.,TRBV5-6,TRBJ2-3,TRBD2,CASSSTSGGSSTDTQYF,TGTGCCAGCAGTTCGACTAGCGGGGGGTCTAGCACAGATACGCAGTATTTT
.,TRBV9,TRBJ2-3,TRBD1,CASRKGQNTDTQYF,TGTGCCAGCAGAAAGGGACAGAACACAGATACGCAGTATTTT
once,TRBV5-1,TRBJ1-2,TRBD1,CASSLGQGDGYTF,TGCGCCAGCAGCTTGGGACAGGGTGATGGCTACACCTTC
.,TRBV30,TRBJ1-5,TRBD1,CAWSGGRGIDQPQHF,TGTGCCTGGAGTGGGGGCAGGGGGATCGATCAGCCCCAGCATTTT
.,TRBV5-5,TRBJ2-1,TRBD2,CASSLEGLARDNEQFF,TGTGCCAGCAGTTTAGAGGGACTAGCCCGGGACAATGAGCAGTTCTTC
once,TRBV29-1,TRBJ1-2,.,CSGNDGYGYTF,TGCAGCGGTAACGACGGGTATGGCTACACCTTC
.,TRBV4-1,TRBJ2-5,.,CASSRPGGTQYF,TGCGCCAGCAGCCGTCCCGGGGGGACCCAGTACTTC
.,TRBV11-2,TRBJ1-5,.,CASSLVQGRNQPQHF,TGTGCCAGCAGCTTAGTACAGGGCCGTAATCAGCCCCAGCATTTT
.,TRBV19,TRBJ1-4,.,CASSPRGGEKLFF,TGTGCCAGTAGTCCCCGGGGGGGTGAAAAACTGTTTTTT
few,TRBV27,TRBJ2-7,TRBD2,CASAAGLAGEQYF,TGTGCCAGCGCAGCGGGACTAGCAGGCGAGCAGTACTTC
.,TRBV3-1/TRBV3-2,TRBJ2-4,.,CASSQVGGGGKNIQYF,TGTGCCAGCAGCCAAGTTGGGGGAGGGGGCAAAAACATTCAGTACTTC
.,TRBV19,TRBJ1-5,TRBD1,CASTLGQGDNQPQHF,TGTGCCAGTACCTTGGGACAGGGGGACAATCAGCCCCAGCATTTT
.,TRBV20-1,TRBJ1-2,TRBD1,CSASGARGARDYTF,TGCAGTGCTAGTGGAGCCAGGGGGGCGCGTGACTACACCTTC
.,TRBV2,TRBJ2-1,TRBD2,CASRRASGSNNEQFF,TGTGCCAGCAGACGGGCTAGCGGGAGCAACAATGAGCAGTTCTTC
few,TRBV5-1,TRBJ1-2,TRBD1,CASSSTGGPQGGYTF,TGCGCCAGCAGCTCTACAGGGGGCCCCCAGGGGGGCTACACCTTC
.,TRBV30,TRBJ1-5,.,CAWSGGLGQPQHF,TGTGCCTGGAGTGGCGGCCTCGGGCAGCCCCAGCATTTT
.,TRBV24-1,TRBJ2-1,TRBD2,CATSDPSGGWNEQFF,TGTGCCACCAGTGATCCTAGCGGGGGGTGGAATGAGCAGTTCTTC
.,TRBV7-3,TRBJ2-1,.,CASSLSPGVVNEQFF,TGTGCCAGCAGCTTATCTCCGGGAGTGGTGAATGAGCAGTTCTTC
.,TRBV2,TRBJ2-1,TRBD2,CASSPLLAVTYNEQFF,TGTGCCAGCAGCCCCCTACTAGCGGTCACCTACAATGAGCAGTTCTTC
.,TRBV2,TRBJ2-5,.,CASTRQGRQETQYF,TGTGCCAGCACCAGGCAGGGTCGCCAAGAGACCCAGTACTTC
.,TRBV11-2,TRBJ2-2,.,CASSLGLAGTGELFF,TGTGCCAGCAGCTTAGGTTTAGCAGGGACCGGGGAGCTGTTTTTT
.,TRBV7-3,TRBJ2-3,.,CASSLEGGNTDTQYF,TGTGCCAGCAGCTTAGAGGGCGGGAACACAGATACGCAGTATTTT
.,TRBV11-2,TRBJ1-6,.,CASSLVQGIGSPLHF,TGTGCCAGCAGCTTAGTTCAGGGAATTGGGTCACCCCTCCACTTT
.,TRBV3-1/TRBV3-2,TRBJ2-7,.,CASSRDISEQYF,TGTGCCAGCAGCCGGGACATCTCCGAGCAGTACTTC
.,TRBV13,TRBJ1-2,TRBD1,CASSKGTGNYGYTF,TGTGCCAGCAGCAAAGGGACAGGAAACTATGGCTACACCTTC
once,TRBV11-2,TRBJ2-1,.,CASSSLKKNEQFF,TGTGCCAGCAGCTCCCTTAAAAAAAATGAGCAGTTCTTC
.,TRBV6-5,TRBJ2-7,.,CASSSSDRPRDEQYF,TGTGCCAGCAGTTCGTCCGACAGACCACGGGACGAGCAGTACTTC
few,TRBV2,TRBJ2-7,TRBD2,CASSVQREGEQYF,TGTGCCAGCAGTGTACAGCGGGAGGGCGAGCAGTACTTC